The present T cell receptor beta chain was sequenced within a study of shared clonotypes between healthy human individuals. Findings and caveats of the study: Rarefaction showed that sequencing of sorted subsets was incomplete (despite large depth). A generally larger estimated richness was seen in naive subsets than in memory subsets. Sequencing depth was predicted to influence how clonotypes are shared among donors.

The germline CDR1 and CDR2 sequences are MDHEN and SYDVKM. J gave up 3 bases and V 2 bases, and 7 bases lay outside the gene matches. This CDR3 is built from 16 residues. In the case of this clone: Its antigen remains unidentified.

Naive CD8 isolation took CD45RO-negative cells positively selected for CCR7 and excluded terminally differentiated effector memory CD45RA+ cells. Template for every sorted-subset replicate PCR totaled 150 to 250 ng DNA, some 30,000 T cell genomes. Sequencing was performed with immunoSEQ multiplex PCR; in TCRdb, only in-frame clones are kept and a portion is missing. The sample shows around 2,000,000 clones, about 95% of them seen only once. This TCR was recovered from a young man in good health. The J gene is TRBJ2-1, the V gene TRBV28, with 7 nucleotides matching TRBD2. Sequences were obtained from naive CD8+ T cells sorted from blood. CDR3: CASSLRRGLVYNEQFF. DNA for the CDR3: TGTGCCAGCAGTTTACGGCGGGGGTTGGTCTACAATGAGCAGTTCTTC. The whole variable domain, remainder taken from reference TRBV28 and TRBJ2-1, is DVKVTQSSRYLVKRTGEKVFLECVQDMDHENMFWYRQDPGLGLRLIYFSYDVKMKEKGDIPEGYSVSREKKERFSLILESASTNQTSMYLCASSLRRGLVYNEQFFGPGTRLTVL.